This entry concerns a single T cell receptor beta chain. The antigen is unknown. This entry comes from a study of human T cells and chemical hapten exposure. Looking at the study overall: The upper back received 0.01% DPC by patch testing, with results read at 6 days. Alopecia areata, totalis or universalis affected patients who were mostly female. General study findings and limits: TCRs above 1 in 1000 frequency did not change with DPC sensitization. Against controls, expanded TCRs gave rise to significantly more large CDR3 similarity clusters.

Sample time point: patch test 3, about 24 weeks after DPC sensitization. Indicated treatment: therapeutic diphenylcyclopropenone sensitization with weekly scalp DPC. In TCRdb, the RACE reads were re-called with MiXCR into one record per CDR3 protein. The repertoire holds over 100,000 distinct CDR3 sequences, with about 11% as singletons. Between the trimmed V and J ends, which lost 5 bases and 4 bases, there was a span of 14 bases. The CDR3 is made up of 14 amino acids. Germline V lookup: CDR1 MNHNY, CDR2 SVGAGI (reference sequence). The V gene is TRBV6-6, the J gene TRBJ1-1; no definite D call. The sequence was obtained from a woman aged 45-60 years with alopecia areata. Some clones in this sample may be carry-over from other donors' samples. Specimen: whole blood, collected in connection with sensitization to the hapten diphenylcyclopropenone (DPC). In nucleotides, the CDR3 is TGTGCCAGCAGTGTTGGATGGCGGGGCACTGAAGCTTTCTTT. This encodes CASSVGWRGTEAFF.